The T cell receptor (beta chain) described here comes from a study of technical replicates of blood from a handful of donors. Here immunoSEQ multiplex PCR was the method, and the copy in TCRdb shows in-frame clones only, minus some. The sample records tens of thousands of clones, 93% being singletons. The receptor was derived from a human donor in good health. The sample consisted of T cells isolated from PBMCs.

For the CDR3, the DNA is TGCGCCAGCAGTGATTCAGGCCCAGGTCGGTTCTTC. It encodes CASSDSGPGRFF. The chain links TRBV10-1 to TRBJ2-1; D is undetermined. The germline V and J ends were trimmed by 3 bases and 15 bases, with 15 bases remaining between them. The CDR3 runs 12 residues. Germline CDR1 WNHNN, CDR2 SYGVQD (reference sequence).